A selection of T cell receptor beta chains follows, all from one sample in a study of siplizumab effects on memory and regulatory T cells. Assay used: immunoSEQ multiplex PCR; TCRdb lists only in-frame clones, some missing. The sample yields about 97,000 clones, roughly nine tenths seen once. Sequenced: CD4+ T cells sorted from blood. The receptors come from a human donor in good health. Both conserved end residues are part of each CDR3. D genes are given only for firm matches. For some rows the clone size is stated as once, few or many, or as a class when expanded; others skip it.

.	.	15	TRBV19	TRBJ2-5	TGTGCCAGTAGTATAGGGGGGGCCCTCTGGGAGACCCAGTACTTC	CASSIGGALWETQYF
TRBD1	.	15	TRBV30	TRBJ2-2	TGTGCCTGGATCTCCGGGGACAGAAGAACCGGGGAGCTGTTTTTT	CAWISGDRRTGELFF
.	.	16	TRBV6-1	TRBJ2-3	TGTGCCAGCAGTGTGGGTTTTGGGGGGCGAAGAGATACGCAGTATTTT	CASSVGFGGRRDTQYF
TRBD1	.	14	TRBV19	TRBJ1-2	TGTGCCAGCGCGCCACCGGGACAGCCCTATGGCTACACCTTC	CASAPPGQPYGYTF
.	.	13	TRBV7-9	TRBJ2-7	TGTGCCAGCAGCTTAGTCGGCAAATACGAGCAGTACTTC	CASSLVGKYEQYF
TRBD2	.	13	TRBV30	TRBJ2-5	TGTGCCTGGAGTGGGGGACTAGTCGAGACCCAGTACTTC	CAWSGGLVETQYF
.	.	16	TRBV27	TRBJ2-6	TGTGCCAGCAGTTCCTACGGTCGGTCTGGGGCCAACGTCCTGACTTTC	CASSSYGRSGANVLTF
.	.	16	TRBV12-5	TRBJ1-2	TGTGCTAGTGGTTTGGTACTTAGAGACCCTTCTTATGGCTACACCTTC	CASGLVLRDPSYGYTF
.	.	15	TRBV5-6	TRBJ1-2	TGTGCCAGCAGCTTGGCTGCGGGTCCTAACTATGGCTACACCTTC	CASSLAAGPNYGYTF
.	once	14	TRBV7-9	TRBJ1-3	TGTGCCAGCAGAACACAGGGAGTTGGAAACACCATATATTTT	CASRTQGVGNTIYF
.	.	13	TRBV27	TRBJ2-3	TGTGCCAGCAGCCTAACCCGAGACGTCACGCAGTATTTT	CASSLTRDVTQYF
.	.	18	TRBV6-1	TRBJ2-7	TGTGCCAGCAGTGAAGAGGGTACCAGCGCTATCACCTACTACGAGCAGTACTTC	CASSEEGTSAITYYEQYF
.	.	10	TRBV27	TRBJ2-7	TGTGCCAGTGGGGCCTACGAGCAGTACTTC	CASGAYEQYF
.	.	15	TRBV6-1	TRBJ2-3	TGTGCCAGCAGTGACAGGATACCACCCACAGATACGCAGTATTTT	CASSDRIPPTDTQYF
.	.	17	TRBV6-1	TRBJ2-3	TGTGCCAGCAGTGAAGACCACCTCGGGGGAATTCTAGATACGCAGTATTTT	CASSEDHLGGILDTQYF
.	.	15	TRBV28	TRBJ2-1	TGTGCCAGCCTGATGGGAGGCGGGAACTTGAATGAGCAGTTCTTC	CASLMGGGNLNEQFF
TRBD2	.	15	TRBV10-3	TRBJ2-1	TGTGCCATCACCCCTAGCGGCCTCTCCTACAATGAGCAGTTCTTC	CAITPSGLSYNEQFF
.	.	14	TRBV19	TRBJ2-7	TGTGCCAGTAGTATTGGGGGCGCCTTCTACGAGCAGTACTTC	CASSIGGAFYEQYF
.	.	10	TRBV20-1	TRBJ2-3	TGCAGTGCTAGAGCCCAGATTCAGTATTTT	CSARAQIQYF
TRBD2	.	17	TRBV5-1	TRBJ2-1	TGCGCCAGCAGCTTGCGGCTAGCGGGAGGGCGCTGGAATGAGCAGTTCTTC	CASSLRLAGGRWNEQFF
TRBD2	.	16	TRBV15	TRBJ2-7	TGTGCCACCAGCAGGGGGGGGAACCGGTTTGCGTACGAGCAGTACTTC	CATSRGGNRFAYEQYF
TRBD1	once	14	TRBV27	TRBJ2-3	TGTGCCAGCAGTTTGAGGACAGGGACAGATACGCAGTATTTT	CASSLRTGTDTQYF
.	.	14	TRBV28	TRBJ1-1	TGTGCCAGCAGTTTATACAGAAGGAGCACTGAAGCTTTCTTT	CASSLYRRSTEAFF
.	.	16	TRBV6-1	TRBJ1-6	TGTGCCAGCAGTGCACGTCCGGACCCACCGTCATCACCCCTCCACTTT	CASSARPDPPSSPLHF
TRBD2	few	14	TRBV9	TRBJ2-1	TGTGCCAGCTCCGTAGCGGGAGTGGGTAATGAGCAGTTCTTC	CASSVAGVGNEQFF
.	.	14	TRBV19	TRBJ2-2	TGTGCCAGTATCCGGACTATAAACACCGGGGAGCTGTTTTTT	CASIRTINTGELFF
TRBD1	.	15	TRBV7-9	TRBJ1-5	TGTGCCAGCAGCTTAGATAGACAGGGTAATCAGCCCCAGCATTTT	CASSLDRQGNQPQHF
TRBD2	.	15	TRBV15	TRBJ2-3	TGTGCCACCAGCCCGAGGACTAGCGGAACAGATACGCAGTATTTT	CATSPRTSGTDTQYF
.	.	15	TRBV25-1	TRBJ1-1	TGTGCCAGCAGTGAATATTGGCAGGGGAACACTGAAGCTTTCTTT	CASSEYWQGNTEAFF
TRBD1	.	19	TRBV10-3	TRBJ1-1	TGTGCCATCAGTATGGACGGGCGAGGACAGGGGGCGCGGGGCACTGAAGCTTTCTTT	CAISMDGRGQGARGTEAFF
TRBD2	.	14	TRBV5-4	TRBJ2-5	TGTGCCAGCAGCCCAGCGGGAGTCAGAGAGACCCAGTACTTC	CASSPAGVRETQYF
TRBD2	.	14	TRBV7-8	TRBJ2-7	TGTGCCAGCAGCTCAGCGGGAAGTGGGGACGAGCAGTACTTC	CASSSAGSGDEQYF
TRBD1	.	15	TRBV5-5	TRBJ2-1	TGTGCCAGCAGCTGGGTGGGACAGACACTGAATGAGCAGTTCTTC	CASSWVGQTLNEQFF
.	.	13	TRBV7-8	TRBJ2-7	TGTGCCAGCAGCTTAACATCCACATACGAGCAGTACTTC	CASSLTSTYEQYF
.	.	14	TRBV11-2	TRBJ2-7	TGTGCCAGCAGCCCGACTAGAACATTAGGCGAGCAGTACTTC	CASSPTRTLGEQYF
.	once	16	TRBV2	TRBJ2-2	TGTGCCAGCAGGGCCAACGCGGGGGCTAGGGCCGGGGAGCTGTTTTTT	CASRANAGARAGELFF
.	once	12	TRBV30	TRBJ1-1	TGTGCCTGTTCAAGTGGTAACCCTGAAGCTTTCTTT	CACSSGNPEAFF
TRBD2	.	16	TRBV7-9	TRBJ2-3	TGTGCCAGCTCCTTAATGAGTCTAAGGGAGGGCCCCACGCAGTATTTT	CASSLMSLREGPTQYF
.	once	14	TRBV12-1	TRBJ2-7	TGTGCCCACACCGATAAGACAGGGACCTACGAGCAGTACTTC	CAHTDKTGTYEQYF
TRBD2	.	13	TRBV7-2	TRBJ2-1	TGTGCCAGCACCAGGACTAGAGGCAATGAGCAGTTCTTC	CASTRTRGNEQFF
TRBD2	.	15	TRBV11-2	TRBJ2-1	TGTGCCAGCAGCCTAACTAGCGGATACTACAATGAGCAGTTCTTC	CASSLTSGYYNEQFF